These 6 T cell receptor beta chains were all obtained from the same sample, sequenced in a study of blood T cell repertoires in COVID-19. TCRdb's table, derived via immunoSEQ multiplex PCR, lists solely in-frame clones and lacks some. The sample holds around 70,000 clones; around 90% are singletons and the top ten take roughly 5.8%. The sequenced sample was peripheral blood. These receptors were taken from a human donor in a cohort sampled during active COVID-19.

This clone was observed a single time. This sequence joins TRBV12-3 or TRBV12-4 and TRBJ1-1; weak D call: TRBD1 (5 bases). Trimming pared 4 bases from V and 7 bases from J, leaving 7 bases between. This CDR3 has 11 residues. The DNA for the CDR3 is TGTGCCAGCAGTTGGGACTTTGAAGCTTTCTTT. Its translation: CASSWDFEAFF.

The V and J genes are TRBV4-2 and TRBJ1-4; D not resolved. The CDR3 sequence is 13 residues long. Germline values: CDR1 LGHNA, CDR2 YNFKEQ. Trimming stripped 0 bases from V and 8 bases from J, with 7 bases between. The chain's CDR3 is CASSQDRGEKLFF. DNA of the CDR3: TGTGCCAGCAGCCAAGATAGAGGAGAAAAACTGTTTTTT.

This chain joins TRBV7-8 and TRBJ2-3; TRBD2 is a possible D gene (5 bases). The V end was cut by 1 base, the J end by 0 bases, with 11 bases between. CDR1 SGHVS and CDR2 FQNEAQ come from the germline V gene. This CDR3 is built from 16 residues. CDR3: CASSLVAGGSTDTQYF. The CDR3 DNA reads as TGTGCCAGCAGCTTAGTGGCGGGTGGAAGCACAGATACGCAGTATTTT. The variable domain in full, with the rest retrieved from reference TRBV7-8 and TRBJ2-3, is GAGVSQSPRYKVAKRGQDVALRCDPISGHVSLFWYQQALGQGPEFLTYFQNEAQLDKSGLPSDRFFAERPEGSVSTLKIQRTQQEDSAVYLCASSLVAGGSTDTQYFGPGTRLTVL.

This clone showed up just once. The J gene is TRBJ2-1, the V gene TRBV3-1 (or the pseudogene TRBV3-2); TRBD1 matches at 9 bases. Germline CDR1 and CDR2: LGHDT and YNNKEL (reference sequence). V dropped 3 bases and J dropped 2; count of bases not matched to a gene: 14. The CDR3 loop spans 19 amino acids. The CDR3 reads CASSHSLDRGIRTYNEQFF. The CDR3 DNA is TGTGCCAGCAGCCATTCTTTGGACAGGGGAATACGGACCTACAATGAGCAGTTCTTC.

This rearrangement joins TRBV5-1 to TRBJ2-3; perhaps TRBD2 as D (5 bases). V lost 3 bases and J 4 bases, leaving 15 bases between the germline ends. Germline loops: CDR1 SGHRS, CDR2 YFSETQ. This CDR3 region has 15 residues. This CDR3 is CASSSPDGVSDTQYF. CDR3 DNA: TGCGCCAGCAGCTCCCCAGACGGGGTGTCAGATACGCAGTATTTT.

This clone was detected once. The rearrangement uses TRBV11-2 and TRBJ2-1; maybe TRBD1 (6 bases). The germline V gene has CDR1 SGHAT and CDR2 FQNNGV. The CDR3 consists of 16 residues. The V end was cut by 0 bases, the J end by 4 bases, with 13 bases between. The CDR3 spells CASSLEGRGQYNEQFF. DNA of the CDR3: TGTGCCAGCAGCTTAGAGGGCAGGGGCCAATACAATGAGCAGTTCTTC.